The TCR beta chain under discussion was sequenced for a study of blood T cell repertoires in COVID-19. Whole-study context: PBMCs, B-cell-depleted T cells, or T cells provided the cDNA or gDNA that made up the material.

Sequenced by immunoSEQ multiplex PCR; TCRdb stores in-frame clones only, minus some. The sample lists approximately 150,000 clones; over 80% were seen once. Membership in each cohort depended on participant-reported clinical history. This TCR was recovered from a woman aged 40 to 49 who had recovered from COVID-19. The sequencing input was PBMCs or T cells enriched from blood (not recorded which).

The CDR3 spells CASSQGTGYTF. The CDR3 nucleotides read TGTGCCAGCAGCCAAGGGACAGGCTACACCTTC. This rearrangement joins TRBV3-1 (or the pseudogene TRBV3-2) to TRBJ1-2, with D tentatively TRBD1 (5 bases). Germline values: CDR1 LGHDT, CDR2 YNNKEL (reference sequence). The CDR3 runs 11 residues. Trimming pared 1 base from V and 8 bases from J, leaving 5 bases between.